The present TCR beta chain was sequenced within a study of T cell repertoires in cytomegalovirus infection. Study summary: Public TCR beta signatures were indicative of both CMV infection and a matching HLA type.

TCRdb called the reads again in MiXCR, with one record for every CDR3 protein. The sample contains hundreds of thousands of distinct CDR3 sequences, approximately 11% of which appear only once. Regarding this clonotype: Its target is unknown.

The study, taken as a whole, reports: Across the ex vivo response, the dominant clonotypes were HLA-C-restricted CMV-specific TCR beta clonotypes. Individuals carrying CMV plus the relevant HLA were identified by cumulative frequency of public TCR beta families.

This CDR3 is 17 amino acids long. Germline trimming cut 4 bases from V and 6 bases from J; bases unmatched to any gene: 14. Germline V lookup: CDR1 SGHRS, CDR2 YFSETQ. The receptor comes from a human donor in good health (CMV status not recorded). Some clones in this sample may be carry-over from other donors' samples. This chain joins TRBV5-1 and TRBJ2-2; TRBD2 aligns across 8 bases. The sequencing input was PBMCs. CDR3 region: CASSPGGDWRSAGELFF. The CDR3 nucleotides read TGCGCCAGCAGCCCCGGGGGGGATTGGCGGTCCGCCGGGGAGCTGTTTTTT.